This TCR beta chain stems from a study of T cells in Graves' hyperthyroidism and ophthalmopathy. Diagnoses were made from clinical symptoms, serum measures (thyroxine and TRAb), thyroid ultrasound and orbital computed tomography. There were TCR beta CDR3 regions amplified from RNA transcripts. The HTBI set primed first-round TCR CDR3 RT-PCR. TCRdb itself ran the multiplex PCR reads through MiXCR, one entry per CDR3 protein. Of approximately 630,000 distinct CDR3 sequences listed, around 15% are singletons. Germline V gives CDR1 SGHRS, CDR2 YFSETQ. The CDR3 contains 15 residues. The V call is TRBV5-1, the J call TRBJ2-7; either TRBD1 or TRBD2 may supply D (7 bases each). The DNA matches TRBJ2-1 better at its end, which makes the J call doubtful. The sequence derives from a woman aged 25 to 45 with Graves' hyperthyroidism. The sequenced sample was blood. This CDR3 is CASSLGQGGDYGQFF. In nucleotides, the CDR3 is TGCGCCAGCAGCTTGGGTCAGGGGGGGGACTACGGGCAGTTCTTC.